Shown below are 23 T cell receptor beta chains from a single sample sequenced in a study of T cells in tuberculosis. Only in-frame clones appear in the TCRdb table, and some are missing; sequencing was by immunoSEQ multiplex PCR. The table shows 35,000 to 50,000 clones, with about 94% occurring only once. Material for sequencing was PBMCs. The receptor source for this set is a donor aged 10-35 years with latent tuberculosis or without tuberculosis infection. Some clones in this sample may be carry-over from other donors' samples.

The rearrangement links TRBV5-1 to TRBJ2-1, with TRBD1 identical over 9 bases. The ends lost 6 bases at V and 2 bases at J; junction bases unmatched: 6. Germline loops: CDR1 SGHRS, CDR2 YFSETQ. This CDR3 has 15 residues. The CDR3 DNA sequence: TGCGCCAGCAACACCGGGACAGGGACCTACAATGAGCAGTTCTTC. It yields the protein CASNTGTGTYNEQFF.

The chain has TRBV6-5 and TRBJ2-2; TRBD2 is a possible D gene (6 bases). The germline CDR1 and CDR2 sequences are MNHEY and SVGAGI. The CDR3 runs to 16 residues. Trimming cost V 3 bases and J 4 bases, with 15 bases left between them. CDR3 loop: CASSYVGGSGTGELFF. The CDR3 nucleotides read TGTGCCAGCAGTTATGTTGGGGGTAGCGGCACCGGGGAGCTGTTTTTT.

This chain links TRBV2 with TRBJ2-7; D gene ambiguous. V was pared by 1 base and J by 2 bases, with 9 bases between. Germline CDR1 reads SNHLY; CDR2 reads FYNNEI. The CDR3 covers 14 residues. The CDR3 region is CASSEDSQPYEQYF. The CDR3 DNA is TGTGCCAGCAGTGAAGACAGCCAACCCTACGAGCAGTACTTC.

The chain couples TRBV27 to TRBJ2-6, with 10 positions matching TRBD1. CDR1 and CDR2 (germline): MNHEY, SMNVEV (reference sequence). The V and J ends lost 5 bases and 0 bases, in that order; junction bases with no gene match: 13. The CDR3 consists of 20 residues. The chain's CDR3 is CASSRNPRGTGVSGANVLTF. For the CDR3, the DNA is TGTGCCAGCAGTCGTAACCCCCGAGGGACAGGGGTCTCTGGGGCCAACGTCCTGACTTTC.

The chain is built from TRBV9 and TRBJ1-2; no clear D gene. Germline assignment: CDR1 SGDLS and CDR2 YYNGEE. The V and J ends lost 0 bases and 2 bases respectively, with 8 bases between them. The CDR3 consists of 14 residues. The CDR3 reads CASSVAPGNYGYTF. The DNA of the CDR3 is TGTGCCAGCAGCGTAGCCCCGGGAAACTATGGCTACACCTTC.

The rearrangement joins TRBV19 to TRBJ1-1, with 7 bases that match TRBD1. Germline CDR1 is LNHDA and CDR2 is SQIVND (reference sequence). The CDR3 loop spans 13 amino acids. V lost 4 bases, J lost 2 bases, and 1 base stayed unmatched. The CDR3 nucleotides read TGTGCCAGTAGTACAGGGGGAAACACTGAAGCTTTCTTT. Protein sequence: CASSTGGNTEAFF.

This chain connects TRBV18 to TRBJ1-1; D perhaps matches TRBD1 (6 bases). Germline V gene sequence: CDR1 KGHSH, CDR2 LQKENI. CDR3 size: 14 residues. The V end was cut by 3 bases, the J end by 0 bases, with 8 bases between. The CDR3 protein is CASSPNRVNTEAFF. CDR3 DNA: TGTGCCAGCTCACCCAACAGGGTGAACACTGAAGCTTTCTTT.

The chain uses TRBV25-1 and TRBJ2-4; TRBD1 aligns across 10 bases. This CDR3 spans 15 amino acids. The ends lost 3 bases at V and 8 bases at J; junction bases unmatched: 7. Germline V lookup: CDR1 MGHDK, CDR2 SYGVNS. CDR3 nucleotide sequence: TGTGCCAGCAGTGACCAAAGACAGGGGGCGTACATTCAGTACTTC. Translated, it gives CASSDQRQGAYIQYF.

The DNA of the CDR3 is TGTGCCAGCAGCTTGCCGGGACAACTGGGCTATGGCTACACCTTC. It specifies CASSLPGQLGYGYTF. The chain joins TRBV5-6 to TRBJ1-2; possible D gene TRBD1, 6 bases. Germline CDR1 reads SGHDT; CDR2 reads YYEEEE. The length of the CDR3 is 15 residues. V was shortened by 1 base and J by 4 bases, with 14 bases between the two germline ends.

The chain has TRBV4-3 and TRBJ2-1; tentative D call: TRBD1 (5 bases). The V gene's germline CDR1 is LGHNA and CDR2 YSLEER. Trimming stripped 0 bases from V and 4 bases from J, with 13 bases between. The CDR3 runs 16 residues. The CDR3: CASSQDLRGSYNEQFF. The CDR3 bases are TGCGCCAGCAGCCAAGATTTAAGGGGCTCATACAATGAGCAGTTCTTC.

The V call is TRBV4-2, the J call TRBJ1-1; no clear D. Germline loops: CDR1 LGHNA, CDR2 YNFKEQ. This CDR3 is built from 15 residues. V gave up 1 base and J gave up 6 bases, with 15 bases separating them. Here the CDR3 DNA reads TGTGCCAGCAGCCAAGCTTCGTGGGCGCCGGCTGAAGCTTTCTTT. Translation: CASSQASWAPAEAFF.

The J gene is TRBJ2-7, the V gene TRBV7-8, with a weak D call TRBD1 (6 bases). From germline, CDR1 is SGHVS and CDR2 FQNEAQ. V was pared by 0 bases and J by 2 bases, with 17 bases between. The CDR3 length is 17 residues. CDR3: CASSLAVTGRGTYEQYF. As DNA, the CDR3 is TGTGCCAGCAGCTTAGCTGTGACAGGTCGTGGGACCTACGAGCAGTACTTC.

The DNA for the CDR3 is TGCGCCAGCAGCTGGGCCGACCTCTACGAGCAGTACTTC. It yields the protein CASSWADLYEQYF. The chain has TRBV5-1 and TRBJ2-7; D unresolved. V was trimmed by 3 bases and J by 3 bases, leaving 10 bases between them. The CDR3 is made up of 13 amino acids. Germline CDR1 is SGHRS and CDR2 is YFSETQ.

V and J are TRBV28 and TRBJ1-2, with 8 bases lining up with TRBD1. The CDR3 covers 13 residues. The germline V gene has CDR1 MDHEN and CDR2 SYDVKM. The ends lost 10 bases at V and 3 bases at J; junction bases unmatched: 7. CDR3 sequence (DNA): TGTGCCATCGGACAGGGCCTACACTATGGCTACACCTTC. Translation gives CAIGQGLHYGYTF.

This clone was recorded once. This chain connects TRBV30 to TRBJ2-2; a weak D match, TRBD2 (6 bases). With 3 bases removed from V and 4 bases from J, the gap between germline ends came to 12 bases. The CDR3 sequence is 14 residues long. Germline CDR1 is GTSNPN and CDR2 is SVGIG (reference sequence). CDR3 DNA sequence: TGTGCCTGGAGCGGGAGCCTCTCCACCGGGGAGCTGTTTTTT. The encoded protein is CAWSGSLSTGELFF. Based on the CDR3 plus reference TRBV30 and TRBJ2-2, the full variable domain is SQTIHQWPATLVQPVGSPLSLECTVEGTSNPNLYWYRQAAGRGLQLLFYSVGIGQISSEVPQNLSASRPQDRQFILSSKKLLLSDSGFYLCAWSGSLSTGELFFGEGSRLTVL.

This chain links TRBV7-3 with TRBJ2-2; D uncertain. Deletions cut 1 base from V and 5 bases from J, with 8 bases between. The CDR3 is made up of 14 amino acids. The germline V gene encodes CDR1 SGHTA and CDR2 FQGTGA. CDR3 region: CASSLRAGTGELFF. Written as DNA, the CDR3 is TGTGCCAGCAGCTTAAGGGCAGGAACCGGGGAGCTGTTTTTT.

The V call is TRBV14, the J call TRBJ2-7; no definite D call. The V end lost 3 bases, the J end lost 4 bases, and 16 bases lay between the germline ends. Germline V gene data show CDR1 as SGHDN and CDR2 as FVKESK. The CDR3 is 15 residues long. The CDR3 sequence: CASSHVGAAAYEQYF. The DNA of the CDR3 is TGTGCCAGCAGCCACGTCGGTGCCGCGGCTTACGAGCAGTACTTC.

The V and J genes are TRBV7-2 and TRBJ1-3; TRBD1 aligns across 7 bases. The CDR3 is made up of 15 amino acids. Trimming cost V 5 bases and J 0 bases; bases outside gene matches: 4. The germline gives CDR1 SGHTA, CDR2 FQGNSA. For the CDR3, the DNA is TGTGCCAGCAGCCGGACAGGTGACTCTGGAAACACCATATATTTT. It codes for CASSRTGDSGNTIYF.

This chain links TRBV4-3 with TRBJ1-5, with a possible D match to TRBD1 (5 bases). Trimming took 0 bases from V and 2 from J, leaving 11 bases between them. Germline V gene sequence: CDR1 LGHNA, CDR2 YSLEER. This CDR3 is built from 16 residues. CDR3 region: CASSQELGGGNQPQHF. The CDR3 coding sequence is TGCGCCAGCAGCCAAGAGCTCGGGGGGGGCAATCAGCCCCAGCATTTT.

In its sample, this clone was seen once. This chain links TRBV5-1 with TRBJ2-7; 7 bases agree with TRBD1. Germline values: CDR1 SGHRS, CDR2 YFSETQ. J was trimmed by 7 bases and V by 0 bases; bases with no gene match: 13. The CDR3 consists of 16 residues. Here the CDR3 reads CASSLGQGPSWWEQYF. In DNA form, the CDR3 reads TGCGCCAGCAGCTTGGGACAGGGCCCTTCATGGTGGGAGCAGTACTTC.

J is TRBJ2-3 and V is TRBV6-5; tentatively, D is TRBD2 (5 bases). Germline values: CDR1 MNHEY, CDR2 SVGAGI. V was shortened by 0 bases and J by 2 bases, with 12 bases between the two germline ends. The CDR3 contains 16 residues. The CDR3 reads CASSYSAGDYTDTQYF. For the CDR3, the DNA is TGTGCCAGCAGTTACTCGGCCGGAGACTACACAGATACGCAGTATTTT.

The V gene is TRBV29-1, the J gene TRBJ2-7; possible D gene TRBD1, 5 bases. V was pared by 5 bases and J by 7 bases, with 21 bases between. Germline V lookup: CDR1 SQVTM, CDR2 ANQGSEA. CDR3 length equals 14 residues. In DNA form, the CDR3 reads TGCAGCGTTCGTATTAGGACACCCCTGGGGGAGCAGTACTTC. This sequence encodes CSVRIRTPLGEQYF.

The chain links TRBV28 to TRBJ2-5; D possibly corresponds to TRBD1 (5 bases). Per the germline V gene, CDR1 is MDHEN and CDR2 is SYDVKM. The CDR3 consists of 14 residues. V was pared by 4 bases and J by 5 bases, with 14 bases between. Here the CDR3 DNA reads TGTGCCAGCAGTTCCGCAGGGCTAATGGAGACCCAGTACTTC. Its translation: CASSSAGLMETQYF.